Presented here are 26 T cell receptor beta chains from one specimen sequenced in a study of cytomegalovirus exposure and HLA in healthy donors. Primers: 60 Vbeta forward and 13 Jbeta reverse. Generated by immunoSEQ multiplex PCR, the TCRdb table keeps only in-frame clones and is missing some. Of roughly 130,000 clones detected, 73% appear once; the ten largest clones hold approximately 2.1%. The specimen sequenced was PBMCs. All receptors come from a woman between 40 and 55 years old in good health and CMV-seropositive.

This clone came up once. V gene TRBV30 combines with J gene TRBJ1-6, with 7 positions matching TRBD1. Germline-derived CDR1 and CDR2 are GTSNPN and SVGIG (reference sequence). This CDR3 has 12 amino acids. The junction had 5 bases not matched to a gene; V was cut back by 5 bases and J by 10 bases. CDR3 loop: CAWDRERSPLHF. The CDR3, as DNA: TGTGCCTGGGACAGGGAACGATCACCCCTCCACTTT.

The V gene is TRBV4-2, the J gene TRBJ1-1; no clear D. Germline values: CDR1 LGHNA, CDR2 YNFKEQ. There are 15 residues in the CDR3. Trimming took 0 bases from V and 0 from J, leaving 8 bases between them. This CDR3 reads CASSQESVMNTEAFF. CDR3 coding DNA: TGTGCCAGCAGCCAAGAGTCGGTCATGAACACTGAAGCTTTCTTT.

CDR3 amino acids: CASSFSSGSRLIINTEAFF. CDR3 DNA sequence: TGCGCCAGCAGCTTTTCCTCAGGGTCCAGACTGATCATTAACACTGAAGCTTTCTTT. The rearrangement links TRBV5-1 to TRBJ1-1; a weak D match, TRBD1 (5 bases). V was trimmed by 2 bases and J by 2 bases, leaving 25 bases between them. The CDR3 sequence is 19 residues long. CDR1 is SGHRS, CDR2 YFSETQ, per germline.

This clone occurred a few times. This chain links TRBV30 with TRBJ2-7; TRBD2 matches at 8 bases. Germline values: CDR1 GTSNPN, CDR2 SVGIG (reference sequence). CDR3 length: 14 residues. Trimming removed 5 bases from V and 4 bases from J; junction bases left unmatched: 10. The CDR3 nucleotides read TGTGCCTGGCAATTTCCGGGACTAGAATACGAGCAGTACTTC. Protein: CAWQFPGLEYEQYF.

The DNA for the CDR3 is TGTGCCAGCACGGCCACCTACTCTAGCGGGAGGGCTGGGGCCAACGTCCTGACTTTC. It specifies CASTATYSSGRAGANVLTF. The chain has TRBV27 and TRBJ2-6, with 12 bases aligning to TRBD2. Germline V gene data show CDR1 as MNHEY and CDR2 as SMNVEV (reference sequence). The CDR3 contains 19 residues. J gave up 2 bases and V 7 bases, and 12 bases lay outside the gene matches. Full variable domain (rest looked up from reference TRBV27 and TRBJ2-6): EAQVTQNPRYLITVTGKKLTVTCSQNMNHEYMSWYRQDPGLGLRQIYYSMNVEVTDKGDVPEGYKVSRKEKRNFPLILESPSPNQTSLYFCASTATYSSGRAGANVLTFGAGSRLTVL.

The V and J genes are TRBV13 and TRBJ2-1; 8 bases line up with TRBD1. The CDR3 extends over 13 amino acids. Germline CDR1 and CDR2: PRHDT and FYEKMQ (reference sequence). The J segment lost 10 bases and the V segment lost 4 bases, leaving 6 bases of the junction unmatched. CDR3 in amino acids: CASSSSGGGEQFF. The CDR3 region has the DNA TGTGCCAGCAGCTCTTCAGGGGGCGGGGAGCAGTTCTTC.

The chain combines TRBV7-3 with TRBJ2-3; 8 bases are a match to TRBD2. Per germline, CDR1 SGHTA and CDR2 FQGTGA. V dropped 2 bases and J dropped 3; count of bases not matched to a gene: 10. The CDR3 covers 17 residues. The chain's CDR3 is CASSLGSGGSKTDTQYF. The CDR3 coding sequence is TGTGCCAGCAGCTTAGGGTCGGGGGGGTCGAAGACAGATACGCAGTATTTT.

As DNA, the CDR3 is TGTGCCAGCAGCCCCAAGGGGGCAGGGTCGGACTATGGCTACACCTTC. The encoded protein is CASSPKGAGSDYGYTF. The chain carries TRBV7-9 and TRBJ1-2, with 7 bases aligning to TRBD1. The V gene's germline CDR1 is SEHNR and CDR2 FQNEAQ (reference sequence). J gave up 3 bases and V 5 bases, and 12 bases lay outside the gene matches. The CDR3 spans 16 residues. Combining the CDR3 with reference TRBV7-9 and TRBJ1-2 gives the whole variable domain DTGVSQNPRHKITKRGQNVTFRCDPISEHNRLYWYRQTLGQGPEFLTYFQNEAQLEKSRLLSDRFSAERPKGSFSTLEIQRTEQGDSAMYLCASSPKGAGSDYGYTFGSGTRLTVV.

CDR3 region: CASSLARGGRGGLFETQYF. CDR3 coding DNA: TGTGCCAGCAGCTTGGCGCGCGGCGGGAGGGGAGGTTTATTTGAGACCCAGTACTTC. This sequence joins TRBV5-4 and TRBJ2-5, with 9 bases lining up with TRBD2. This CDR3 comprises 19 residues. The J segment lost 5 bases and the V segment lost 0 bases, leaving 17 bases of the junction unmatched. The germline V gene encodes CDR1 SGHNT and CDR2 YYREEE (reference sequence).

By sample share, this clone is medium-sized (0.01 to 0.1%). The chain uses TRBV5-6 and TRBJ1-1; 8 bases align to TRBD1. The CDR3 covers 16 residues. Trimming took 4 bases from V and 0 from J; bases not matched to a gene: 8. Germline CDR1 SGHDT, CDR2 YYEEEE. The CDR3 DNA sequence: TGTGCCAGCAGCCTATCGGCAGGGGGCCTGAACACTGAAGCTTTCTTT. Translation gives CASSLSAGGLNTEAFF.

This clone was recorded a few times. V gene TRBV4-1 combines with J gene TRBJ2-5, with 11 bases fitting TRBD2. Per the germline V gene, CDR1 is MGHRA and CDR2 is YSYEKL. The length of the CDR3 is 15 residues. The V segment lost 2 bases and the J segment 5 bases; nucleotides outside the gene matches: 4. The CDR3 is CASSQLAGGLETQYF. The CDR3, as DNA: TGCGCCAGCAGCCAATTAGCGGGGGGGCTTGAGACCCAGTACTTC.

The J gene is TRBJ1-5, the V gene TRBV6-1, with unresolved D. Per the germline V gene, CDR1 is MNHNS and CDR2 is SASEGT. The CDR3 runs 13 residues. The V end lost 4 bases, the J end lost 6 bases, and 10 bases lay between the germline ends. The CDR3 protein is CASSAHDTQPQHF. The CDR3 bases are TGTGCCAGCAGTGCCCACGACACTCAGCCCCAGCATTTT.

The chain carries TRBV30 and TRBJ2-7; 8 bases line up with TRBD1. CDR1 and CDR2 from the germline V gene are GTSNPN and SVGIG (reference sequence). V trimming: 1 base; J trimming: 5 bases; junction bases outside the gene matches: 22. This CDR3 region has 19 residues. The chain's CDR3 is CAWSGTGTFRSRRSDEQYF. The CDR3 nucleotides are TGTGCCTGGAGTGGGACAGGGACTTTCCGTTCTCGTCGTTCTGACGAGCAGTACTTC.

The sample holds one count of this clone. The chain is built from TRBV30 and TRBJ2-3, with D perhaps TRBD2 (5 bases). The CDR3 consists of 13 residues. Trimming cost V 4 bases and J 4 bases, with 12 bases left between them. The germline V gene has CDR1 GTSNPN and CDR2 SVGIG (reference sequence). CDR3 sequence reads: CAWTDGVADTQYF. Here the CDR3 DNA reads TGTGCCTGGACGGACGGGGTGGCAGATACGCAGTATTTT. Based on the CDR3 plus reference TRBV30 and TRBJ2-3, the full variable domain is SQTIHQWPATLVQPVGSPLSLECTVEGTSNPNLYWYRQAAGRGLQLLFYSVGIGQISSEVPQNLSASRPQDRQFILSSKKLLLSDSGFYLCAWTDGVADTQYFGPGTRLTVL.

This chain connects TRBV6-5 to TRBJ2-1, with TRBD2 matching 12 bases. The CDR3 loop spans 16 amino acids. J was trimmed by 5 bases and V by 4 bases; bases with no gene match: 6. The germline V gene encodes CDR1 MNHEY and CDR2 SVGAGI. In DNA, the CDR3 is TGTGCCAGCAGTTTGACTCTAGCGGGAGGGAACAATGAGCAGTTCTTC. Amino acids: CASSLTLAGGNNEQFF.

This clone turned up a few times. This chain connects TRBV5-1 to TRBJ1-2, with TRBD1 matching 10 bases. Germline lookup yields CDR1 SGHRS and CDR2 YFSETQ. The ends lost 4 bases at V and 2 bases at J; junction bases unmatched: 5. This CDR3 has 15 residues. The DNA of the CDR3 is TGCGCCAGCAGCAGGACGGACAGGGGGAACTATGGCTACACCTTC. Protein: CASSRTDRGNYGYTF.

V usage is TRBV5-1 and J usage is TRBJ1-2; 9 bases agree with TRBD1. This CDR3 has 12 residues. V dropped 4 bases and J dropped 10; count of bases not matched to a gene: 5. Germline CDR1 reads SGHRS; CDR2 reads YFSETQ. The CDR3 region has the DNA TGCGCCAGCAGCACCTGGACAGGGGACTACACCTTC. Translation: CASSTWTGDYTF.

V gene TRBV9 combines with J gene TRBJ2-1, with D possibly matching TRBD1 (6 bases). CDR1 SGDLS and CDR2 YYNGEE come from the germline V gene. The CDR3 has 18 amino acids. V gave up 4 bases and J gave up 1 base, with 21 bases separating them. The CDR3: CASSSRDGTQGSYNEQFF. DNA for the CDR3: TGTGCCAGCAGCTCACGAGATGGGACCCAGGGGTCCTACAATGAGCAGTTCTTC.

The V gene is TRBV11-3, the J gene TRBJ1-3; D is ambiguous. V was cut by 0 bases and J by 0 bases, with 9 bases left in between. Per germline, CDR1 SGHNT and CDR2 YENEEA. The CDR3 has 16 residues. The CDR3 is CASSLDHRSSGNTIYF. DNA for the CDR3: TGTGCCAGCAGCTTAGATCACCGGAGCTCTGGAAACACCATATATTTT.

The chain combines TRBV14 with TRBJ1-4; TRBD1 matches 12 bases. The length of the CDR3 is 15 residues. Unmatched junction bases numbered 0, after V lost 0 bases and J lost 7 bases. The germline V gene encodes CDR1 SGHDN and CDR2 FVKESK. The CDR3 spells CASSQEGQGAEKLFF. The CDR3 DNA reads as TGTGCCAGCAGCCAAGAGGGACAGGGGGCTGAAAAACTGTTTTTT. The full variable domain, in which reference TRBV14 and TRBJ1-4 provide the parts outside the CDR3, is EAGVTQFPSHSVIEKGQTVTLRCDPISGHDNLYWYRRVMGKEIKFLLHFVKESKQDESGMPNNRFLAERTGGTYSTLKVQPAELEDSGVYFCASSQEGQGAEKLFFGSGTQLSVL.

This chain uses TRBV28 with TRBJ1-5, with TRBD1 matching 11 bases. This CDR3 region has 15 residues. CDR1 is MDHEN, CDR2 SYDVKM, per germline. The V segment lost 5 bases and the J segment 5 bases; nucleotides outside the gene matches: 5. The CDR3 sequence is CASSPGTGGHQPQHF. The CDR3 nucleotides read TGTGCCAGCAGTCCCGGGACAGGGGGTCATCAGCCCCAGCATTTT. Filled out from reference TRBV28 and TRBJ1-5, the complete variable domain reads DVKVTQSSRYLVKRTGEKVFLECVQDMDHENMFWYRQDPGLGLRLIYFSYDVKMKEKGDIPEGYSVSREKKERFSLILESASTNQTSMYLCASSPGTGGHQPQHFGDGTRLSIL.

V gene TRBV28 combines with J gene TRBJ1-5, with TRBD1 matching over 10 bases. This CDR3 is built from 17 residues. Germline loops: CDR1 MDHEN, CDR2 SYDVKM. V was pared by 5 bases and J by 5 bases, with 12 bases of the junction left unmatched. The CDR3 sequence is CASSTTGQGFPHQPQHF. CDR3 nucleotide sequence: TGTGCCAGCAGTACCACGGGACAGGGGTTCCCACATCAGCCCCAGCATTTT.

The V gene is TRBV6-6, the J gene TRBJ1-1; the D gene is possibly TRBD1 (5 bases). V lost 4 bases and J lost 1, with 10 bases in between. CDR1 is MNHNY, CDR2 SVGAGI, per germline (reference sequence). This CDR3 has 14 amino acids. CDR3 DNA: TGTGCCAGCAGTTGGCGGGGGGAGAACACTGAAGCTTTCTTT. This translates into CASSWRGENTEAFF.

The J gene is TRBJ1-4, the V gene TRBV7-2, with D perhaps TRBD1 (5 bases). CDR1 is SGHTA and CDR2 is FQGNSA in the germline V gene. Trimming cost V 1 base and J 3 bases, with 9 bases left between them. The CDR3 spans 15 residues. The CDR3 DNA is TGTGCCAGCAGCTTAGGCGGGGCCCCTAATGAAAAACTGTTTTTT. As protein: CASSLGGAPNEKLFF.

J is TRBJ2-1 and V is TRBV7-3; TRBD2 matches 13 bases. This CDR3 comprises 17 residues. Germline CDR1 is SGHTA and CDR2 is FQGTGA. Trimming took 5 bases from V and 1 from J; bases not matched to a gene: 5. The CDR3 protein is CASSPWTSGSSYNEQFF. CDR3 sequence (DNA): TGTGCCAGCAGCCCTTGGACTAGCGGGAGTTCCTACAATGAGCAGTTCTTC.

V and J are TRBV19 and TRBJ1-3; the D gene is possibly TRBD1 (6 bases). The CDR3 is made up of 15 amino acids. Germline V gene data show CDR1 as LNHDA and CDR2 as SQIVND (reference sequence). V lost 3 bases and J 1 base, leaving 10 bases between the germline ends. CDR3 sequence: CASSISTGSGNTIYF. The CDR3 coding sequence is TGTGCCAGTAGTATTTCTACAGGGTCTGGAAACACCATATATTTT.